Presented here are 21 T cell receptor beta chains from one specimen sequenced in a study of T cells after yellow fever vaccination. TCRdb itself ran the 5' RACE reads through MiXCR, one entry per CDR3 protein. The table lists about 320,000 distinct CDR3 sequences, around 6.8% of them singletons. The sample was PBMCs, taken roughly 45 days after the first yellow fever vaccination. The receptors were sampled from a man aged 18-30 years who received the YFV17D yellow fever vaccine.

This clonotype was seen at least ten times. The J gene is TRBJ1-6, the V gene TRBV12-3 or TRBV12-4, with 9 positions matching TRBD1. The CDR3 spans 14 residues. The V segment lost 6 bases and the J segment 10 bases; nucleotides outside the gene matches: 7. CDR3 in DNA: TGTGCCAGCAGCGGGACAGGGAAAAGATCACCCCTCCACTTT. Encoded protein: CASSGTGKRSPLHF.

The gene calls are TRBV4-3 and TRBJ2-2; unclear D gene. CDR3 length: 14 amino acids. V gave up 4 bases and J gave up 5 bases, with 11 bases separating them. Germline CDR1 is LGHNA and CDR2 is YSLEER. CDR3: CASSRVVRTGELFF. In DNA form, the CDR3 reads TGCGCCAGCAGCCGCGTCGTACGAACCGGGGAGCTGTTTTTT.

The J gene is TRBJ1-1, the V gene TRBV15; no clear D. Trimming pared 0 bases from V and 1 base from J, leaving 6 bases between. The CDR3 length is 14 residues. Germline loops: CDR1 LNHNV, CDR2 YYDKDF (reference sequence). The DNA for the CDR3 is TGTGCCACCAGCAGAGAAGCTGAGAACACTGAAGCTTTCTTT. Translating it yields CATSREAENTEAFF.

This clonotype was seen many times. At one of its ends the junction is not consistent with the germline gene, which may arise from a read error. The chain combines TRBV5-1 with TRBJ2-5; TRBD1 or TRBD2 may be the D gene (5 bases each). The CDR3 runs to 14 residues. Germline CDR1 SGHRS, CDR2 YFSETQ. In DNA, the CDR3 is TGCGCCAGCAGTTTGGGGGACCCCCAAGAGACCCAGTACTTC. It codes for CASSLGDPQETQYF.

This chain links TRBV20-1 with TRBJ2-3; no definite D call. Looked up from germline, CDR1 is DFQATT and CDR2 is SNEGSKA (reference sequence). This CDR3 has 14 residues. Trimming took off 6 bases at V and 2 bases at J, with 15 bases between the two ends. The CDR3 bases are TGCAGTGCGACCATGGGCAGAAACACAGATACGCAGTATTTT. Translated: CSATMGRNTDTQYF.

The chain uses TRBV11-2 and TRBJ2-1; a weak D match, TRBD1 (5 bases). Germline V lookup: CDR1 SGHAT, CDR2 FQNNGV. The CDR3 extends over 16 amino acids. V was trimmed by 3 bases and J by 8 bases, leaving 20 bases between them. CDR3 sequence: CASSFTRSRGDDEQFF. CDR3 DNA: TGTGCCAGCAGCTTTACCCGGTCAAGGGGTGACGATGAGCAGTTCTTC.

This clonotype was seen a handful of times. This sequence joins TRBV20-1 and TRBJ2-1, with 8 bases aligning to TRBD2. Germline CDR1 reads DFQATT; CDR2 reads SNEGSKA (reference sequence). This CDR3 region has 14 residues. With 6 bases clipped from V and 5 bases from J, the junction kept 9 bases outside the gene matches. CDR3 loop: CSAPKTGGDNEQFF. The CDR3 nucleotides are TGCAGTGCACCCAAGACCGGGGGGGACAATGAGCAGTTCTTC.

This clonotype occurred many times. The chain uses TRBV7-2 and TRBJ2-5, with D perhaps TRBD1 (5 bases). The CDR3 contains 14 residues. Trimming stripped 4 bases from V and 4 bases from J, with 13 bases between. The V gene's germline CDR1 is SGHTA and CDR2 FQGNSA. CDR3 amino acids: CASSSSTDGETQYF. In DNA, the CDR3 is TGTGCCAGCAGCTCTTCGACAGACGGAGAGACCCAGTACTTC.

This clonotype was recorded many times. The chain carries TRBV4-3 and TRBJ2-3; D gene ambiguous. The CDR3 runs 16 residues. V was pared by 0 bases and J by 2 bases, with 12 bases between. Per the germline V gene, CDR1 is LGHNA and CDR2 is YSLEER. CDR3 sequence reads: CASSQDSGGYTDTQYF. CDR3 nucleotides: TGCGCCAGCAGCCAAGATTCCGGCGGTTACACAGATACGCAGTATTTT.

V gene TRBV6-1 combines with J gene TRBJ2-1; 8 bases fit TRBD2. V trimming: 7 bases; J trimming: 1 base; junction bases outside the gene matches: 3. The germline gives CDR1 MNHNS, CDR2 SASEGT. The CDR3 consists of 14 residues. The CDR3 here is CASNSGASYNEQFF. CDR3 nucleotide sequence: TGTGCCAGCAATAGCGGGGCTTCCTACAATGAGCAGTTCTTC.

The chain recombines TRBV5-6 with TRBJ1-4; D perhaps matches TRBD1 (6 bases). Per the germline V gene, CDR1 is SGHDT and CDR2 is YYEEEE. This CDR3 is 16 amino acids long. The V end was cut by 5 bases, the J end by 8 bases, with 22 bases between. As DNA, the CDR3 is TGTGCCAGCAGTGTGGCGACATGGGGGGGCTGGGAAAAACTGTTTTTT. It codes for CASSVATWGGWEKLFF.

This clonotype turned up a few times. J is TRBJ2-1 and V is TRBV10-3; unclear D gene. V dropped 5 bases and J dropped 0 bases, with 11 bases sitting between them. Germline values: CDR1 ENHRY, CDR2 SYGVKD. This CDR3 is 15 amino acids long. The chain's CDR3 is CAISKDLSSYNEQFF. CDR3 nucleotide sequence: TGTGCCATCAGTAAGGACCTAAGCTCCTACAATGAGCAGTTCTTC.

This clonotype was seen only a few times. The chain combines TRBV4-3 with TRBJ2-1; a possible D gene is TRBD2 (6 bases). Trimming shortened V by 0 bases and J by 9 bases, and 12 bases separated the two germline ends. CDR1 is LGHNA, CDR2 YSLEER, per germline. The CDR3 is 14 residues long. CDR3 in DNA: TGCGCCAGCAGCCAAGATCGGGGAGCGGGTGAGCAGTTCTTC. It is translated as CASSQDRGAGEQFF.

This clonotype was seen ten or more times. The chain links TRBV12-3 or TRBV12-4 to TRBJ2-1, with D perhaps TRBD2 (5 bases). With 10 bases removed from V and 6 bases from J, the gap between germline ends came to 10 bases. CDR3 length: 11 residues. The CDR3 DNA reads TGTGCCATCTACGCGGGCAATGAGCAGTTCTTC. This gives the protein CAIYAGNEQFF.

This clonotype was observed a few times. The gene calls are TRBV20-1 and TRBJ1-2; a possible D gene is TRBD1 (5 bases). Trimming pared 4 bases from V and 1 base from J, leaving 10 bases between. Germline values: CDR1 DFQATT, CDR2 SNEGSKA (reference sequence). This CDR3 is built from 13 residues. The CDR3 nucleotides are TGCAGTGCTATTTCGACAGTTAACTATGGCTACACCTTC. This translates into CSAISTVNYGYTF.

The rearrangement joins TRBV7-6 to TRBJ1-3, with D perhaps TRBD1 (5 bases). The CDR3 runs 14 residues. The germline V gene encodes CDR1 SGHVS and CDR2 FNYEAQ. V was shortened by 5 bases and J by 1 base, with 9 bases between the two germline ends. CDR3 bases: TGTGCCAGCAGCCCTGACAGATCTGGAAACACCATATATTTT. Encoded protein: CASSPDRSGNTIYF.

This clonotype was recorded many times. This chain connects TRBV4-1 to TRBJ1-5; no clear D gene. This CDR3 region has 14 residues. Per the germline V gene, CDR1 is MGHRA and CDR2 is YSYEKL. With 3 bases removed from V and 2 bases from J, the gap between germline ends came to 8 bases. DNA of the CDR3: TGCGCCAGCAGCCAGGGTACAGGCAATCAGCCCCAGCATTTT. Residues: CASSQGTGNQPQHF.

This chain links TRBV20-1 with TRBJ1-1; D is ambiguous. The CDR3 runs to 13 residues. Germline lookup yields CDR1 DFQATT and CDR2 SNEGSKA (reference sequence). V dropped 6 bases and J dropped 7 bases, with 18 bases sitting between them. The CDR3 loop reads CSADQGMEVEAFF. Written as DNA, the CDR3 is TGCAGTGCCGATCAAGGGATGGAGGTTGAAGCTTTCTTT.

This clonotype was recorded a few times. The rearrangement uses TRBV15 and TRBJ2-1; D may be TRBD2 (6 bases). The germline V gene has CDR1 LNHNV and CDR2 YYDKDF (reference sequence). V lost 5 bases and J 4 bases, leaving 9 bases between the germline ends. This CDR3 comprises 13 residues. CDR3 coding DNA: TGTGCCACCAGCCTCGGACTATACAATGAGCAGTTCTTC. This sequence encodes CATSLGLYNEQFF.

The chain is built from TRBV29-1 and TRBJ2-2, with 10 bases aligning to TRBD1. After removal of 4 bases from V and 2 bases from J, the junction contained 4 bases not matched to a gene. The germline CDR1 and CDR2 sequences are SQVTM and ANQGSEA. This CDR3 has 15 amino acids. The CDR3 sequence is CSVVGDRGNTGELFF. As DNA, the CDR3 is TGCAGCGTTGTAGGGGACAGGGGAAACACCGGGGAGCTGTTTTTT.

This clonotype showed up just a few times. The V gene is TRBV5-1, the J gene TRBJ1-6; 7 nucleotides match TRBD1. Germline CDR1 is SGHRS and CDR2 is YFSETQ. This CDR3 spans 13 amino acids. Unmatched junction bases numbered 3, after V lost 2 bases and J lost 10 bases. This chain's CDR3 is CASSFDRESPLHF. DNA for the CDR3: TGCGCCAGCAGCTTCGACAGGGAGTCACCCCTCCACTTT.